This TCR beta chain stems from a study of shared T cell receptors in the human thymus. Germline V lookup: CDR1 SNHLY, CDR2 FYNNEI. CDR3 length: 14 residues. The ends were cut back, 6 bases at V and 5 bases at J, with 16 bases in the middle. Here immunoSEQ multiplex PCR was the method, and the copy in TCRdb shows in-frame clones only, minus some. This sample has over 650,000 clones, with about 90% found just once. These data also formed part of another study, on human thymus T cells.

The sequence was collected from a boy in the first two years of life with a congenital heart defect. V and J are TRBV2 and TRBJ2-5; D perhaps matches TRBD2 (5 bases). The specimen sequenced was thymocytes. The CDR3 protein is CASSRRAFGETQYF. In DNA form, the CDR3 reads TGTGCCAGCAGCCGGCGGGCTTTCGGGGAGACCCAGTACTTC. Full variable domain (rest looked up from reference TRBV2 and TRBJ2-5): EPEVTQTPSHQVTQMGQEVILRCVPISNHLYFYWYRQILGQKVEFLVSFYNNEISEKSEIFDDQFSVERPDGSNFTLKIRSTKLEDSAMYFCASSRRAFGETQYFGPGTRLLVL.